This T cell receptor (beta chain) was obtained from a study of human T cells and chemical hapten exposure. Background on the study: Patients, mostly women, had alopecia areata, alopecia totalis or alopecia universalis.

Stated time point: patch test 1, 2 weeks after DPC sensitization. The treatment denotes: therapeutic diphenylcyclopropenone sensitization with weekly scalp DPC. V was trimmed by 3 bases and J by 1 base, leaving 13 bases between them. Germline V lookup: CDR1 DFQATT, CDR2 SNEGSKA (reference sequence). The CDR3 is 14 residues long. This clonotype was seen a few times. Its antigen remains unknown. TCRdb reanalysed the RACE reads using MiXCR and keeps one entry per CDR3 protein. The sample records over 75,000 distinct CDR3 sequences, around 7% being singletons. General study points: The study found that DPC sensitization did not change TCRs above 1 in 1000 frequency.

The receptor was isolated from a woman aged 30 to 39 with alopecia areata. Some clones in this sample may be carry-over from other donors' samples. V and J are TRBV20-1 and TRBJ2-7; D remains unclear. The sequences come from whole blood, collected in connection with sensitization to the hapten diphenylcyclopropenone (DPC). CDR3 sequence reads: CSASEPAGSYEQYF. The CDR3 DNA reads TGCAGTGCTAGCGAACCGGCAGGTTCCTACGAGCAGTACTTC.